A single sample gave rise to the 28 T cell receptor beta chains below, sequenced in a study of blood T cell repertoires in COVID-19. Sequencing was performed with immunoSEQ multiplex PCR; in TCRdb, only in-frame clones are kept and a portion is missing. Counted here are roughly 300,000 clones, 86% occurring once; the ten biggest clones make up roughly a tenth. Sequencing was carried out using PBMCs or T cells enriched from blood (not recorded which). These receptors were collected from a woman under 30 who had recovered from COVID-19.

The chain is built from TRBV15 and TRBJ2-3; 16 bases fit TRBD2. J gave up 7 bases and V 3 bases, and 13 bases lay outside the gene matches. CDR1 and CDR2 (germline): LNHNV, YYDKDF (reference sequence). The CDR3 covers 19 residues. CDR3 bases: TGTGCCACCAGCAGTCGGACAGCCGGGACTAGCGGGAGGGAAAATACGCAGTATTTT. Encoded protein: CATSSRTAGTSGRENTQYF.

This chain connects TRBV5-1 to TRBJ2-3, with 14 positions matching TRBD2. CDR1 and CDR2 (germline): SGHRS, YFSETQ. With V trimmed by 4 bases and J by 1 base, 11 bases remained unmatched. This CDR3 is 19 amino acids long. CDR3 sequence: CASSLQTSGGASGTDTQYF. In nucleotides, the CDR3 is TGCGCCAGCAGCCTACAGACTAGCGGGGGGGCCTCTGGCACAGATACGCAGTATTTT.

This chain links TRBV5-4 with TRBJ1-2; 9 bases fit TRBD1. V lost 3 bases to trimming and J lost 8 bases; unmatched junction nucleotides: 5. Germline-derived CDR1 and CDR2 are SGHNT and YYREEE (reference sequence). The CDR3 covers 13 residues. CDR3 in DNA: TGTGCCAGCAGCTCGGGACAGGGTGGAGGCTACACCTTC. It codes for CASSSGQGGGYTF.

The chain joins TRBV5-8 to TRBJ1-2; 9 nucleotides agree with TRBD1. The trim removed 3 bases at V and 5 bases at J, leaving 8 bases unmatched. From germline, CDR1 is SGHTS and CDR2 YDEGEE. The CDR3 has 15 amino acids. CDR3 DNA sequence: TGTGCCAGCAGCTCATACCGGACAGGGGAGTATGGCTACACCTTC. The encoded protein is CASSSYRTGEYGYTF.

The V gene is TRBV2, the J gene TRBJ2-7, with 13 bases lining up with TRBD2. The germline CDR1 and CDR2 sequences are SNHLY and FYNNEI. CDR3 length: 16 residues. Losses at the gene ends were 5 bases for V and 6 bases for J; bases not matched to a gene: 10. The CDR3 nucleotides read TGTGCCAGCAGTAAGACTAGCGGGAGGCCCCGCGTCGAGCAGTACTTC. Its protein product is CASSKTSGRPRVEQYF.

This clone was seen a few times. The genes are TRBV29-1 and TRBJ1-2; TRBD1 is a possible D gene (5 bases). CDR1 and CDR2 from the germline V gene are SQVTM and ANQGSEA. This CDR3 has 13 amino acids. Trimming took 1 base from V and 4 from J, leaving 10 bases between them. The chain's CDR3 is CSVEVRDGYGYTF. CDR3 bases: TGCAGCGTTGAAGTGCGGGACGGCTATGGCTACACCTTC.

The chain couples TRBV7-9 to TRBJ1-5; D not certain. Trimming cost V 6 bases and J 1 base, with 16 bases left between them. Per germline, CDR1 SEHNR and CDR2 FQNEAQ (reference sequence). This CDR3 is 16 amino acids long. The CDR3 reads CASSYTPGSSNQPQHF. The DNA of the CDR3 is TGTGCCAGCAGTTATACCCCGGGTTCAAGCAATCAGCCCCAGCATTTT.

Worth noting for this clone: At the DNA level, this CDR3 is encoded by other sequences in the same sample as well. The chain recombines TRBV12-3 or TRBV12-4 with TRBJ1-5, with TRBD1 as a possible D gene (6 bases). This CDR3 region has 13 residues. Between the trimmed V and J ends, which lost 6 bases and 4 bases, there was a span of 10 bases. The CDR3 DNA follows: TGTGCCAGCAGCCTGACAGGAAATCAGCCCCAGCATTTT. This encodes CASSLTGNQPQHF.

The gene calls are TRBV3-1 (or the pseudogene TRBV3-2) and TRBJ1-2; TRBD1 might be the D (5 bases). The ends were cut back, 1 base at V and 0 bases at J, with 6 bases in the middle. CDR1 LGHDT and CDR2 YNNKEL come from the germline V gene (reference sequence). This CDR3 is built from 14 residues. Here the CDR3 DNA reads TGTGCCAGCAGCCAAGGACAGTCTAACTATGGCTACACCTTC. Its protein is CASSQGQSNYGYTF.

The chain couples TRBV3-1 (or the pseudogene TRBV3-2) to TRBJ1-3; D remains unclear. The length of the CDR3 is 17 residues. CDR1 is LGHDT and CDR2 is YNNKEL in the germline V gene (reference sequence). Trimming took 0 bases from V and 4 from J, leaving 16 bases between them. CDR3 in DNA: TGTGCCAGCAGCCAAGACTGGAACAGCAACTCCGGAAACACCATATATTTT. It translates to CASSQDWNSNSGNTIYF.

A word on this clone: Other nucleotide sequences from this sample produce the same CDR3. The chain is built from TRBV6-1 and TRBJ2-1; 11 positions agree with TRBD1. J lost 5 bases, V lost 1 base, and 1 base had no gene match. From germline, CDR1 is MNHNS and CDR2 SASEGT. The CDR3 has 15 amino acids. This CDR3 is CASSEGTGGHNEQFF. DNA of the CDR3: TGTGCCAGCAGTGAAGGGACAGGGGGCCACAATGAGCAGTTCTTC.

This clone has just a few counts. Here the CDR3 reads CASSFGEEEYF. The DNA for the CDR3 is TGTGCCAGCAGCTTCGGGGAGGAAGAGTACTTC. V gene TRBV7-9 combines with J gene TRBJ2-7, with D possibly matching TRBD2 (6 bases). The CDR3 runs 11 residues. Deletions cut 3 bases from V and 11 bases from J, with 11 bases between. The V gene's germline CDR1 is SEHNR and CDR2 FQNEAQ (reference sequence).

V is TRBV6-4 and J is TRBJ1-5; D is possibly TRBD1 (5 bases). The CDR3 is 11 residues long. CDR1 MRHNA and CDR2 SNTAGT come from the germline V gene. Trimming removed 10 bases from V and 8 bases from J, with 12 bases in between. CDR3 DNA sequence: TGTGCCATAGGGGCATGGAAGCCCCAGCATTTT. The encoded protein is CAIGAWKPQHF.

CDR3 sequence: CASSPGQGNIQYF. CDR3 DNA sequence: TGCGCCAGCAGCCCGGGACAGGGAAACATTCAGTACTTC. V and J are TRBV4-1 and TRBJ2-4, with 9 nucleotides matching TRBD1. V trimming: 4 bases; J trimming: 6 bases; junction bases outside the gene matches: 1. Germline CDR1 and CDR2: MGHRA and YSYEKL. The CDR3 runs to 13 residues.

The chain combines TRBV18 with TRBJ2-7, with 10 bases matching TRBD1. This CDR3 region has 14 residues. Looked up from germline, CDR1 is KGHSH and CDR2 is LQKENI. Trimming at V came to 3 bases and at J to 5 bases, leaving 4 bases not matched to a gene. CDR3 protein: CASSPGTGENEQYF. As DNA, the CDR3 is TGTGCCAGCTCACCCGGGACAGGGGAGAACGAGCAGTACTTC.

This chain links TRBV2 with TRBJ2-1; the match to TRBD2 covers 10 bases. Per the germline V gene, CDR1 is SNHLY and CDR2 is FYNNEI. With V trimmed by 6 bases and J by 6 bases, 8 bases remained unmatched. CDR3 length: 15 residues. The CDR3, as DNA: TGTGCCAGCAGGAAAACTAGCGGGATGGTCAATGAGCAGTTCTTC. Amino acids: CASRKTSGMVNEQFF.

The chain has TRBV7-6 and TRBJ1-1; D is perhaps TRBD1 (6 bases). V was trimmed by 1 base and J by 4 bases, leaving 13 bases between them. Germline V gene data show CDR1 as SGHVS and CDR2 as FNYEAQ. The CDR3 is 15 amino acids. The CDR3: CASSLGVGAGTEAFF. CDR3 nucleotide sequence: TGTGCCAGCAGCTTAGGGGTGGGGGCCGGCACTGAAGCTTTCTTT.

J is TRBJ1-2 and V is TRBV9; D may be TRBD1 (5 bases). Germline values: CDR1 SGDLS, CDR2 YYNGEE. The CDR3 length is 12 residues. Trimming shortened V by 3 bases and J by 7 bases, and 10 bases separated the two germline ends. The CDR3 loop is CASSALGGGYTF. The CDR3 region has the DNA TGTGCCAGCAGCGCTCTCGGGGGTGGCTACACCTTC. Supplemented by reference TRBV9 and TRBJ1-2, the full variable domain reads DSGVTQTPKHLITATGQRVTLRCSPRSGDLSVYWYQQSLDQGLQFLIQYYNGEERAKGNILERFSAQQFPDLHSELNLSSLELGDSALYFCASSALGGGYTFGSGTRLTVV.

This sequence joins TRBV10-1 and TRBJ2-1; 7 positions match TRBD2. The CDR3 runs 12 residues. V shed 4 bases and J 15 bases; nucleotides not matched to a gene: 9. Germline V CDR1 and CDR2: WNHNN, SYGVQD (reference sequence). The chain's CDR3 is CASSGSGGNLFF. DNA of the CDR3: TGCGCCAGCAGTGGCTCGGGGGGTAATTTGTTCTTC.

The CDR3 coding sequence is TGTGCCAGCAGCTTGGAGGGAGGGGGTCACATTCAGTACTTC. As protein: CASSLEGGGHIQYF. This rearrangement joins TRBV5-5 to TRBJ2-4, with D maybe TRBD2 (7 bases). Trimming pared 0 bases from V and 8 bases from J, leaving 12 bases between. Germline CDR1 SGHKS, CDR2 YYEKEE (reference sequence). The length of the CDR3 is 14 residues.

The sample holds a few counts of this clone. The V and J genes are TRBV5-1 and TRBJ1-3, with D perhaps matching TRBD1 (5 bases). Trimming removed 2 bases at V and 1 base at J, with 10 bases between. This CDR3 is 15 amino acids long. CDR1 is SGHRS and CDR2 is YFSETQ in the germline V gene. In DNA, the CDR3 is TGCGCCAGCAGCTTAAACAGGAATTCTGGAAACACCATATATTTT. This encodes CASSLNRNSGNTIYF.

V and J are TRBV27 and TRBJ1-6; D gene ambiguous. The CDR3 sequence is 15 residues long. Germline assignment: CDR1 MNHEY and CDR2 SMNVEV (reference sequence). Deletions cut 1 base from V and 0 bases from J, with 4 bases between. CDR3 loop: CASSLWSSYNSPLHF. Written as DNA, the CDR3 is TGTGCCAGCAGTTTATGGAGCTCCTATAATTCACCCCTCCACTTT.

The rearrangement links TRBV7-3 to TRBJ2-3, with a tentative D call TRBD2 (7 bases). The CDR3 runs 18 residues. Germline lookup yields CDR1 SGHTA and CDR2 FQGTGA. Trimming shortened V by 0 bases and J by 2 bases, and 18 bases separated the two germline ends. CDR3 in amino acids: CASSLTPPGAGATDTQYF. The CDR3 bases are TGTGCCAGCAGCTTAACCCCCCCCGGGGCGGGGGCCACAGATACGCAGTATTTT.

A note on this clone: The junction departs from germline at one end; a sequencing error may be responsible. The V gene is TRBV3-1 (or the pseudogene TRBV3-2), the J gene TRBJ1-4, with D unclear. The CDR3 consists of 13 residues. Germline CDR1 LGHDT, CDR2 YNNKEL (reference sequence). The CDR3 loop reads CASRQEAGNKLFF. CDR3 nucleotides: TGTGCCAGCAGACAAGAAGCGGGGAATAAACTGTTTTTT.

V usage is TRBV6-2 or TRBV6-3 and J usage is TRBJ1-1; no clear D gene. Trimming left V 5 bases short and J 3 bases short, with 22 bases between. The CDR3 totals 17 residues. CDR1 is MNHEY, CDR2 SVGEGT, per germline. In nucleotides, the CDR3 is TGTGCCAGCAGTCCCCTAGGTGGCCCGACGACGTACACTGAAGCTTTCTTT. Encoded protein: CASSPLGGPTTYTEAFF.

The chain links TRBV18 to TRBJ1-2, with D maybe TRBD1 (6 bases). CDR3 size: 14 residues. Germline V gene sequence: CDR1 KGHSH, CDR2 LQKENI. Trimming shortened V by 3 bases and J by 5 bases, and 13 bases separated the two germline ends. The CDR3 nucleotides are TGTGCCAGCTCACCTAACGGACAGCGGTATGGCTACACCTTC. Translating it yields CASSPNGQRYGYTF.

Worth noting for this clone: Mismatch with germline at one junction end may stem from a read error. The chain employs TRBV7-9 and TRBJ2-7, with 10 positions matching TRBD2. Germline CDR1 SEHNR, CDR2 FQNEAQ (reference sequence). This CDR3 has 13 amino acids. CDR3 amino acids: CASSLASGRPHVF. CDR3 nucleotide sequence: TGTGCCAGCAGCTTAGCTAGCGGGAGGCCCCACGTCTTC.

The CDR3 DNA follows: TGCGCCAGCAGCTTGGATACAGGGGGCGGGTATGGCTACACCTTC. Amino acids: CASSLDTGGGYGYTF. The rearrangement uses TRBV5-1 and TRBJ1-2; the match to TRBD1 covers 9 bases. The CDR3 has 15 amino acids. V lost 0 bases and J lost 5; bases outside the gene matches: 5. Germline lookup yields CDR1 SGHRS and CDR2 YFSETQ.